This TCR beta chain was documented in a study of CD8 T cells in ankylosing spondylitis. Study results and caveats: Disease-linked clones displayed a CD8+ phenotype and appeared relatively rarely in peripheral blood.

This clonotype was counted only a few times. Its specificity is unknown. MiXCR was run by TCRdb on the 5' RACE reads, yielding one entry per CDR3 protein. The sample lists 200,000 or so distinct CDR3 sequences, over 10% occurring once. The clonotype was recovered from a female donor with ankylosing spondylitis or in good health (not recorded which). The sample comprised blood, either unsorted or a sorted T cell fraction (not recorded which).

The CDR3 nucleotides read TGCAGCGTTTCGACAGGGGGATCGGTAGGTGAAAAACTGTTTTTT. This translates into CSVSTGGSVGEKLFF. V usage is TRBV29-1 and J usage is TRBJ1-4; 9 bases are shared with TRBD1. With 5 bases clipped from V and 7 bases from J, the junction kept 11 bases outside the gene matches. CDR3 length: 15 amino acids. Germline assignment: CDR1 SQVTM and CDR2 ANQGSEA.